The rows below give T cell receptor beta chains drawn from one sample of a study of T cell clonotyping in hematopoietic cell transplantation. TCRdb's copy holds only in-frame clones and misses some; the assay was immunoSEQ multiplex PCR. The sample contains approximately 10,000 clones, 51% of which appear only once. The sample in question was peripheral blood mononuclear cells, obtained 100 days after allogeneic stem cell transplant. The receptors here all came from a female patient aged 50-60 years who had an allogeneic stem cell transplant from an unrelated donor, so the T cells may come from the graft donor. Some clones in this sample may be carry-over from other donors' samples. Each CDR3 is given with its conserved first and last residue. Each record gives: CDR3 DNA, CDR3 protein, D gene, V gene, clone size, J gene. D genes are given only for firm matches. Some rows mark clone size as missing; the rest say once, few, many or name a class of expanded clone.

CDR3nt: TGCAGTGCGAACAGGGCGAATGGCTACACCTTC
CDR3aa: CSANRANGYTF
d_gene: .
v_gene: TRBV20-1
abundance: few
j_gene: TRBJ1-2

CDR3nt: TGTGCCAGCACTCCGTCCACCGGGGAGCTGTTTTTT
CDR3aa: CASTPSTGELFF
d_gene: .
v_gene: TRBV27
abundance: .
j_gene: TRBJ2-2

CDR3nt: TGTGCCAGCAGCTTGGGCAGGGGCGAGCAGTACTTC
CDR3aa: CASSLGRGEQYF
d_gene: .
v_gene: TRBV5-4
abundance: .
j_gene: TRBJ2-7

CDR3nt: TGTGCCTGGAAAGGGTTAGGGGAGACCCAGTACTTC
CDR3aa: CAWKGLGETQYF
d_gene: .
v_gene: TRBV30
abundance: few
j_gene: TRBJ2-5

CDR3nt: TGTGCCAGCAGTTTATGGTACAACACCGGGGAGCTGTTTTTT
CDR3aa: CASSLWYNTGELFF
d_gene: .
v_gene: TRBV27
abundance: once
j_gene: TRBJ2-2

CDR3nt: TGTGCCAGCAGTGAACAGGGCCAATCTGGAAAACTGTTTTTT
CDR3aa: CASSEQGQSGKLFF
d_gene: .
v_gene: TRBV6-1
abundance: .
j_gene: TRBJ1-4

CDR3nt: TGTGCCAGCAGTTTTTCCCGCGATACGCAGTATTTT
CDR3aa: CASSFSRDTQYF
d_gene: .
v_gene: TRBV27
abundance: few
j_gene: TRBJ2-3

CDR3nt: TGTGCCAGCAAAGGTAGCGGGGACCTCGTGGAGCAGTACTTC
CDR3aa: CASKGSGDLVEQYF
d_gene: TRBD2
v_gene: TRBV28
abundance: few
j_gene: TRBJ2-7

CDR3nt: TGCGCCAGCAGCCAAGGTGCAGGGACGGACGAGCAGTACTTC
CDR3aa: CASSQGAGTDEQYF
d_gene: .
v_gene: TRBV4-1
abundance: .
j_gene: TRBJ2-7

CDR3nt: TGTGCCAGCAGTTTAGGGACTAGCGGTCAAGAGACCCAGTACTTC
CDR3aa: CASSLGTSGQETQYF
d_gene: TRBD2
v_gene: TRBV28
abundance: few
j_gene: TRBJ2-5

CDR3nt: TGCGCCAGCAGCTTGGGGGGGCGGGAGACCCAGTACTTC
CDR3aa: CASSLGGRETQYF
d_gene: .
v_gene: TRBV5-1
abundance: .
j_gene: TRBJ2-5

CDR3nt: TGTGCCAGCACCGTTATCCAGGGTGGTAATGGCTACACCTTC
CDR3aa: CASTVIQGGNGYTF
d_gene: .
v_gene: TRBV6-5
abundance: few
j_gene: TRBJ1-2

CDR3nt: TGTGCCAGCAACACAGTTAACTATGGCTACACCTTC
CDR3aa: CASNTVNYGYTF
d_gene: .
v_gene: TRBV11-2
abundance: .
j_gene: TRBJ1-2

CDR3nt: TGCAGCATCAGGGAGGGGACAGGGTATGGCTACACCTTC
CDR3aa: CSIREGTGYGYTF
d_gene: TRBD1
v_gene: TRBV29-1
abundance: .
j_gene: TRBJ1-2

CDR3nt: TGTGCCAGCAGTTACTCGACAGGGGCTAACACTGAAGCTTTCTTT
CDR3aa: CASSYSTGANTEAFF
d_gene: TRBD1
v_gene: TRBV6-5
abundance: few
j_gene: TRBJ1-1

CDR3nt: TGCAGCGTTGCTGCTAGCAGCAACACCGGGGAGCTGTTTTTT
CDR3aa: CSVAASSNTGELFF
d_gene: .
v_gene: TRBV29-1
abundance: few
j_gene: TRBJ2-2

CDR3nt: TGTGCCTGGAGTCCTTTTGGGGGAGTGGGGGAGCAGTACTTC
CDR3aa: CAWSPFGGVGEQYF
d_gene: .
v_gene: TRBV30
abundance: .
j_gene: TRBJ2-7

CDR3nt: TGTGCCTGGAGGGGGTCTGCTAATGAAAAACTGTTTTTT
CDR3aa: CAWRGSANEKLFF
d_gene: .
v_gene: TRBV30
abundance: once
j_gene: TRBJ1-4

CDR3nt: TGCAGCGTTGAAAAAAGACAGGGTGGGACTGAAGCTTTCTTT
CDR3aa: CSVEKRQGGTEAFF
d_gene: TRBD1
v_gene: TRBV29-1
abundance: once
j_gene: TRBJ1-1

CDR3nt: TGCAGCGTTGAAGGGACGACAGCAGACCAAGAGACCCAGTACTTC
CDR3aa: CSVEGTTADQETQYF
d_gene: .
v_gene: TRBV29-1
abundance: .
j_gene: TRBJ2-5

CDR3nt: TGCGCCAGCAGCTTGGACCCTAGGGGCGGGGAGCTGTTTTTT
CDR3aa: CASSLDPRGGELFF
d_gene: .
v_gene: TRBV5-1
abundance: .
j_gene: TRBJ2-2

CDR3nt: TGTGCCAGCAGTGGGCCGGGACAGCGTTCCCCCAGTCTCTACGAGCAGTACTTC
CDR3aa: CASSGPGQRSPSLYEQYF
d_gene: TRBD1
v_gene: TRBV25-1
abundance: few
j_gene: TRBJ2-7

CDR3nt: TGTGCCAGCAGCTCTTGGACAGACTTCTATGGCTACACCTTC
CDR3aa: CASSSWTDFYGYTF
d_gene: .
v_gene: TRBV7-2
abundance: .
j_gene: TRBJ1-2

CDR3nt: TGTGCCAGCAGTGTGGGGACCTCCTACGAGCAGTACTTC
CDR3aa: CASSVGTSYEQYF
d_gene: .
v_gene: TRBV25-1
abundance: once
j_gene: TRBJ2-7

CDR3nt: TGTGCCAGTAGTCAGGACCCCACCGCTACGCAGTATTTT
CDR3aa: CASSQDPTATQYF
d_gene: .
v_gene: TRBV19
abundance: .
j_gene: TRBJ2-3

CDR3nt: TGTGCCTGGAGTGTAAGAGGGAGTGGTCAAAATGGCTACACCTTC
CDR3aa: CAWSVRGSGQNGYTF
d_gene: .
v_gene: TRBV30
abundance: .
j_gene: TRBJ1-2

CDR3nt: TGCAGCGTGGCAACAGGGATGGGGGATCAGCCCCAGCATTTT
CDR3aa: CSVATGMGDQPQHF
d_gene: .
v_gene: TRBV29-1
abundance: .
j_gene: TRBJ1-5

CDR3nt: TGCAGCGTTGAATCCGGGACAGGGGTAGGGACCGGGGAGCTGTTTTTT
CDR3aa: CSVESGTGVGTGELFF
d_gene: TRBD1
v_gene: TRBV29-1
abundance: medium-sized
j_gene: TRBJ2-2

CDR3nt: TGTGCCAGCAGCCGTGACAGGCGCGAGCAGTACTTC
CDR3aa: CASSRDRREQYF
d_gene: .
v_gene: TRBV7-2
abundance: .
j_gene: TRBJ2-7

CDR3nt: TGTGCCAGCAGCTTCTGGGGACAGGGGACCGGGGAGCTGTTTTTT
CDR3aa: CASSFWGQGTGELFF
d_gene: TRBD1
v_gene: TRBV5-6
abundance: .
j_gene: TRBJ2-2

CDR3nt: TGTGCCTGGAGTTTAACAGTCATCTATGGCTACACCTTC
CDR3aa: CAWSLTVIYGYTF
d_gene: .
v_gene: TRBV30
abundance: .
j_gene: TRBJ1-2

CDR3nt: TGCGCCAGCAGCCAAGAAGGGGGCCTAGATGAGCAGTTCTTC
CDR3aa: CASSQEGGLDEQFF
d_gene: TRBD1
v_gene: TRBV4-3
abundance: .
j_gene: TRBJ2-1